These 32 T cell receptor beta chains were all obtained from the same sample, sequenced in a study of blood T cell repertoires in COVID-19. The table came from immunoSEQ multiplex PCR; TCRdb's copy has only in-frame clones and leaves some out. The sample carries approximately 180,000 clones, approximately 80% recorded once. Input material: PBMCs or T cells enriched from blood (not recorded which). The receptors come from a man between 50 and 59 years old who had recovered from COVID-19.

The rearrangement joins TRBV5-5 to TRBJ1-1, with 7 bases lining up with TRBD1. Germline assignment: CDR1 SGHKS and CDR2 YYEKEE (reference sequence). The CDR3 covers 17 residues. V lost 4 bases to trimming and J lost 3 bases; unmatched junction nucleotides: 15. CDR3 DNA: TGTGCCAGCAGCCGAACCGGACAGGCCCGACTGGACACTGAAGCTTTCTTT. Protein: CASSRTGQARLDTEAFF.

The V call is TRBV28, the J call TRBJ1-2; 10 nucleotides match TRBD1. The V gene end was trimmed by 3 bases and the J gene end by 4 bases; junction bases not matched to a gene: 14. Per the germline V gene, CDR1 is MDHEN and CDR2 is SYDVKM. The CDR3 loop spans 18 amino acids. The CDR3 protein is CASSFLATGGGGSYGYTF. In nucleotides, the CDR3 is TGTGCCAGCAGTTTTCTAGCGACAGGGGGCGGAGGGTCCTATGGCTACACCTTC.

This clone appeared once. The chain couples TRBV7-6 to TRBJ2-7, with TRBD1 identical over 8 bases. With V trimmed by 3 bases and J by 2 bases, 6 bases remained unmatched. CDR1 and CDR2 from the germline V gene are SGHVS and FNYEAQ. CDR3 length equals 15 residues. The CDR3 bases are TGTGCCAGCAGCTTTAGTCCGGACAGGGCCTACGAGCAGTACTTC. Translation gives CASSFSPDRAYEQYF.

This chain links TRBV6-2 or TRBV6-3 with TRBJ1-3, with D uncertain. Per germline, CDR1 MNHEY and CDR2 SVGEGT. This CDR3 comprises 16 residues. V was shortened by 5 bases and J by 0 bases, with 14 bases between the two germline ends. CDR3 sequence: CASSDSAGSSGNTIYF. The CDR3 DNA is TGTGCCAGCAGTGATTCCGCCGGGAGCTCTGGAAACACCATATATTTT.

The V call is TRBV11-2, the J call TRBJ2-7; maybe TRBD1 (5 bases). This CDR3 contains 13 residues. V dropped 1 base and J dropped 5 bases, with 9 bases sitting between them. CDR1 is SGHAT and CDR2 is FQNNGV in the germline V gene. The chain's CDR3 is CASSLGRANEQYF. DNA of the CDR3: TGTGCCAGCAGCTTAGGCAGGGCGAACGAGCAGTACTTC.

In this sample, this clone turned up a few times. V is TRBV5-8 and J is TRBJ1-2, with unresolved D. The CDR3 sequence is 16 residues long. Germline V gene data show CDR1 as SGHTS and CDR2 as YDEGEE. Trimming removed 0 bases at V and 2 bases at J, with 14 bases between. The CDR3 spells CASSLAGQEANYGYTF. The CDR3 region has the DNA TGTGCCAGCAGCTTGGCCGGTCAGGAGGCAAACTATGGCTACACCTTC.

The chain recombines TRBV15 with TRBJ1-2; a weak D match, TRBD1 (6 bases). The CDR3 has 15 residues. Germline V gives CDR1 LNHNV, CDR2 YYDKDF (reference sequence). Trimming pared 5 bases from V and 4 bases from J, leaving 17 bases between. CDR3 coding DNA: TGTGCCACCAGCGCCCGACAGGACCCACTCTATGGCTACACCTTC. Amino acid sequence: CATSARQDPLYGYTF.

The rearrangement links TRBV21-1 to TRBJ1-2; the DNA was not used to check the table's D call, TRBD1. TRBV21-1 corresponds to a pseudogene. The length of the CDR3 is 14 residues. Here the CDR3 reads CASINRDRVNGYTF. The CDR3 coding sequence is TGTGCCAGCATTAACCGGGACAGGGTGAATGGCTACACCTTC.

V gene TRBV12-3 or TRBV12-4 combines with J gene TRBJ2-3, with D uncertain. V was pared by 5 bases and J by 2 bases, with 8 bases between. CDR3 length: 13 amino acids. DNA of the CDR3: TGTGCCAGCAGTCCGTACTCCACAGATACGCAGTATTTT. Its protein is CASSPYSTDTQYF.

The chain carries TRBV24-1 and TRBJ2-1; 9 bases align to TRBD2. The CDR3 consists of 14 residues. Losses at the gene ends were 7 bases for V and 9 bases for J; bases not matched to a gene: 9. CDR1 KGHDR and CDR2 SFDVKD come from the germline V gene. CDR3 in amino acids: CATSASGATGEQFF. In DNA, the CDR3 is TGTGCCACCAGCGCTAGCGGGGCTACTGGTGAGCAGTTCTTC.

The J gene is TRBJ1-4, the V gene TRBV6-5; D unresolved. The germline V gene encodes CDR1 MNHEY and CDR2 SVGAGI. Trimming left V 6 bases short and J 6 bases short, with 11 bases between. CDR3 length equals 13 residues. The DNA of the CDR3 is TGTGCCAGCAGGGAGGGTGGTCATGAAAAACTGTTTTTT. Its protein is CASREGGHEKLFF.

The chain joins TRBV7-9 to TRBJ2-1; 8 bases are a match to TRBD1. CDR1 is SEHNR and CDR2 is FQNEAQ in the germline V gene (reference sequence). V dropped 5 bases and J dropped 4; count of bases not matched to a gene: 7. CDR3 length: 15 amino acids. CDR3 amino acids: CASSRRQGSYNEQFF. As DNA, the CDR3 is TGTGCCAGCAGCCGCCGACAGGGGTCGTACAATGAGCAGTTCTTC.

This sequence joins TRBV6-1 and TRBJ1-2; D is ambiguous. The CDR3 totals 14 residues. Trimming pared 0 bases from V and 4 bases from J, leaving 9 bases between. Germline CDR1 reads MNHNS; CDR2 reads SASEGT. The CDR3 reads CASSEAVGFYGYTF. CDR3 in DNA: TGTGCCAGCAGTGAAGCGGTCGGGTTCTATGGCTACACCTTC.

This sequence joins TRBV3-1 (or the pseudogene TRBV3-2) and TRBJ1-6, with 8 bases fitting TRBD1. Germline V lookup: CDR1 LGHDT, CDR2 YNNKEL (reference sequence). With 2 bases clipped from V and 7 bases from J, the junction kept 4 bases outside the gene matches. The CDR3 is made up of 15 amino acids. CDR3 in DNA: TGTGCCAGCAGCCAACAGGGGGCGCCGAATTCACCCCTCCACTTT. Translated, it gives CASSQQGAPNSPLHF.

This clone showed up just once. Other DNA sequences from this sample encode an identical CDR3 as well. V is TRBV2 and J is TRBJ1-5; 8 nucleotides match TRBD1. After removal of 6 bases from V and 3 bases from J, the junction contained 4 bases not matched to a gene. This CDR3 has 14 amino acids. Germline V gene sequence: CDR1 SNHLY, CDR2 FYNNEI. CDR3 DNA sequence: TGTGCCAGCAGGGACAGGGTGTCCAATCAGCCCCAGCATTTT. This gives the protein CASRDRVSNQPQHF.

The gene calls are TRBV29-1 and TRBJ1-4; D is unclear. Trimming removed 6 bases at V and 11 bases at J, with 19 bases between. The CDR3 is 13 residues long. Germline V lookup: CDR1 SQVTM, CDR2 ANQGSEA. CDR3 region: CSVARPPGNKLFF. The CDR3 coding sequence is TGCAGCGTCGCCCGGCCTCCGGGGAATAAACTGTTTTTT.

This chain connects TRBV7-9 to TRBJ2-1; TRBD2 aligns across 7 bases. V dropped 5 bases and J dropped 0; count of bases not matched to a gene: 4. The CDR3 has 15 amino acids. Germline V lookup: CDR1 SEHNR, CDR2 FQNEAQ (reference sequence). CDR3 sequence: CASSQRGSSYNEQFF. CDR3 sequence (DNA): TGTGCCAGCAGCCAGCGGGGCAGCTCCTACAATGAGCAGTTCTTC. Combining the CDR3 with reference TRBV7-9 and TRBJ2-1 gives the whole variable domain DTGVSQNPRHKITKRGQNVTFRCDPISEHNRLYWYRQTLGQGPEFLTYFQNEAQLEKSRLLSDRFSAERPKGSFSTLEIQRTEQGDSAMYLCASSQRGSSYNEQFFGPGTRLTVL.

The V gene is TRBV2, the J gene TRBJ2-7; TRBD2 agrees at 7 bases. The V and J ends lost 8 bases and 5 bases, in that order; junction bases with no gene match: 18. The CDR3 runs 16 residues. Germline assignment: CDR1 SNHLY and CDR2 FYNNEI. Written as DNA, the CDR3 is TGTGCCAGCTCCGGCCCCACGGGGGGAACGTTAAACGAGCAGTACTTC. Its protein product is CASSGPTGGTLNEQYF.

This sequence joins TRBV30 and TRBJ1-6; D may be TRBD1 (5 bases). Germline CDR1 is GTSNPN and CDR2 is SVGIG (reference sequence). The length of the CDR3 is 17 residues. The V end lost 3 bases, the J end lost 0 bases, and 15 bases lay between the germline ends. For the CDR3, the DNA is TGTGCCTGGAGACTTTTGGGGCGGAGCTCCTATAATTCACCCCTCCACTTT. Encoded protein: CAWRLLGRSSYNSPLHF.

The chain combines TRBV6-5 with TRBJ2-5; TRBD1 aligns across 7 bases. CDR1 is MNHEY, CDR2 SVGAGI, per germline. The CDR3 is made up of 15 amino acids. J was trimmed by 4 bases and V by 0 bases; bases with no gene match: 5. The CDR3 here is CASSYSTGPGETQYF. Here the CDR3 DNA reads TGTGCCAGCAGTTACTCGACAGGGCCTGGAGAGACCCAGTACTTC.

V gene TRBV6-5 combines with J gene TRBJ1-1; D gene ambiguous. The CDR3 loop spans 13 amino acids. CDR1 and CDR2 from the germline V gene are MNHEY and SVGAGI. V was shortened by 7 bases and J by 6 bases, with 15 bases between the two germline ends. The CDR3 sequence is CASKVGGWPEAFF. DNA of the CDR3: TGTGCCAGCAAAGTAGGCGGATGGCCTGAAGCTTTCTTT.

The gene calls are TRBV5-8 and TRBJ2-1; 11 bases line up with TRBD2. The V segment lost 0 bases and the J segment 2 bases; nucleotides outside the gene matches: 4. CDR1 and CDR2 from the germline V gene are SGHTS and YDEGEE. CDR3 length equals 17 residues. The CDR3 reads CASSLGGLAETYNEQFF. The DNA of the CDR3 is TGTGCCAGCAGCTTGGGGGGACTAGCGGAAACCTACAATGAGCAGTTCTTC.

This chain connects TRBV6-5 to TRBJ1-2, with D possibly matching TRBD1 (5 bases). Trimming took 6 bases from V and 4 from J, leaving 12 bases between them. Germline assignment: CDR1 MNHEY and CDR2 SVGAGI. The CDR3 extends over 13 amino acids. CDR3 sequence (DNA): TGTGCCAGCAGGGGGGGGAAAACCTATGGCTACACCTTC. It translates to CASRGGKTYGYTF.

The chain recombines TRBV3-1 (or the pseudogene TRBV3-2) with TRBJ1-1; D not certain. The ends were cut back, 4 bases at V and 2 bases at J, with 11 bases in the middle. The CDR3 spans 14 residues. Germline lookup yields CDR1 LGHDT and CDR2 YNNKEL (reference sequence). The DNA for the CDR3 is TGTGCCAGCAGCCCCGGGTCCCTAAACACTGAAGCTTTCTTT. Protein: CASSPGSLNTEAFF.

Here the CDR3 reads CASSPRQGKSEQYF. Here the CDR3 DNA reads TGTGCCAGCAGCCCTAGACAGGGCAAGAGCGAGCAGTACTTC. The J gene is TRBJ2-7, the V gene TRBV9; 7 bases fit TRBD1. The CDR3 length is 14 residues. The V gene end was trimmed by 4 bases and the J gene end by 6 bases; junction bases not matched to a gene: 10. Germline assignment: CDR1 SGDLS and CDR2 YYNGEE. Drawing the rest from reference TRBV9 and TRBJ2-7, the complete variable domain is DSGVTQTPKHLITATGQRVTLRCSPRSGDLSVYWYQQSLDQGLQFLIQYYNGEERAKGNILERFSAQQFPDLHSELNLSSLELGDSALYFCASSPRQGKSEQYFGPGTRLTVT.

CDR3 protein: CASSVATGGGYEQYF. The CDR3 coding sequence is TGTGCCAGCAGCGTAGCGACAGGGGGCGGGTACGAGCAGTACTTC. The chain combines TRBV9 with TRBJ2-7; 10 bases match TRBD1. The length of the CDR3 is 15 residues. After removal of 0 bases from V and 4 bases from J, the junction contained 4 bases not matched to a gene. Germline-derived CDR1 and CDR2 are SGDLS and YYNGEE.

The chain employs TRBV6-5 and TRBJ1-5; possible D gene TRBD1, 5 bases. The CDR3 extends over 15 amino acids. Germline V CDR1 and CDR2: MNHEY, SVGAGI. V was cut by 2 bases and J by 2 bases, with 10 bases left in between. The CDR3 DNA is TGTGCCAGCAGTTACAGACAGAGTCGCAATCAGCCCCAGCATTTT. Protein: CASSYRQSRNQPQHF.

The chain links TRBV12-3 or TRBV12-4 to TRBJ1-1; D gene unclear. This CDR3 is built from 13 residues. V lost 4 bases to trimming and J lost 3 bases, with 9 bases between them. The CDR3: CASSSQIHTEAFF. Written as DNA, the CDR3 is TGTGCCAGCAGTTCACAGATTCACACTGAAGCTTTCTTT.

V and J are TRBV6-1 and TRBJ2-2; 9 bases match TRBD2. V shed 3 bases and J 7 bases; nucleotides not matched to a gene: 12. The CDR3 extends over 17 amino acids. The germline gives CDR1 MNHNS, CDR2 SASEGT. The DNA for the CDR3 is TGTGCCAGCAGTGAGGGAAAGCGGGGGGTTTTTGTCGGGGAGCTGTTTTTT. It yields the protein CASSEGKRGVFVGELFF.

V gene TRBV6-2 or TRBV6-3 combines with J gene TRBJ1-2; D is possibly TRBD1 (5 bases). The CDR3 covers 12 residues. Trimming removed 4 bases at V and 2 bases at J, with 5 bases between. The germline V gene encodes CDR1 MNHEY and CDR2 SVGEGT. CDR3 amino acids: CASSSGNYGYTF. The CDR3 region has the DNA TGTGCCAGCAGTTCAGGGAACTATGGCTACACCTTC.

The chain recombines TRBV11-2 with TRBJ2-1, with D maybe TRBD2 (6 bases). Per germline, CDR1 SGHAT and CDR2 FQNNGV. This CDR3 is built from 13 residues. Trimming pared 3 bases from V and 8 bases from J, leaving 11 bases between. The CDR3 is CASSLEGGYEQFF. The CDR3 DNA reads TGTGCCAGCAGCTTGGAGGGTGGGTATGAGCAGTTCTTC.

This chain joins TRBV4-1 and TRBJ2-5, with 12 bases lining up with TRBD1. The CDR3 consists of 17 residues. The germline gives CDR1 MGHRA, CDR2 YSYEKL. Losses at the gene ends were 2 bases for V and 5 bases for J; bases not matched to a gene: 9. The CDR3 DNA is TGCGCCAGCAGCCAATCCCCCCGGGACAGGGGGCGGGAGACCCAGTACTTC. This gives the protein CASSQSPRDRGRETQYF.